This entry concerns a single TCR beta chain. The V gene's germline CDR1 is MDHEN and CDR2 SYDVKM. The ends lost 5 bases at V and 6 bases at J; junction bases unmatched: 4. The CDR3 is 14 amino acids. Original data processing: Using reference gene primer amplification, nucleated cell counts were estimated. Libraries were prepared by immunoSEQ multiplex PCR; TCRdb keeps only in-frame clonotypes and omits some of them. The DNA was the basis for D and trimming; V, J and clone size are from that table. The profile shows about 240,000 clones, 75% to 90% of them singletons. The sample originates from a study of blood T cell repertoires in COVID-19.

V and J are TRBV28 and TRBJ1-6, with 7 positions matching TRBD1. Sequencing input: PBMCs or T cells enriched from blood (not recorded which). The sequence came from a man aged 35-49 years who had recovered from COVID-19. The CDR3 loop reads CASSRDSPNSPLHF. The CDR3 DNA reads as TGTGCCAGCAGTCGGGACAGTCCTAATTCACCCCTCCACTTT.